What follows are 3 T cell receptor beta chains derived from one specimen sequenced in a study of blood T cell repertoires in COVID-19. Produced via immunoSEQ multiplex PCR; TCRdb's table is partial and in-frame only. The sample has around 230,000 clones, approximately 90% seen once. Sequenced sample: peripheral blood. The receptors come from a man aged 25-45 years who had recovered from COVID-19.

This chain uses TRBV10-3 with TRBJ2-7, with TRBD2 matching over 11 bases. Germline-derived CDR1 and CDR2 are ENHRY and SYGVKD. With 6 bases clipped from V and 0 bases from J, the junction kept 4 bases outside the gene matches. This CDR3 is built from 15 residues. This CDR3 reads CAIRETSGGSYEQYF. The CDR3 region has the DNA TGTGCCATCAGGGAAACTAGCGGGGGCTCCTACGAGCAGTACTTC.

The chain recombines TRBV9 with TRBJ2-7; TRBD1 aligns across 8 bases. CDR3 size: 14 residues. Germline CDR1 reads SGDLS; CDR2 reads YYNGEE. Germline trimming cut 3 bases from V and 3 bases from J; bases unmatched to any gene: 5. CDR3 sequence (DNA): TGTGCCAGCAGCGGGACAGGGAAAATCTACGAGCAGTACTTC. Translated: CASSGTGKIYEQYF. The variable domain in full, completed from reference TRBV9 and TRBJ2-7, reads DSGVTQTPKHLITATGQRVTLRCSPRSGDLSVYWYQQSLDQGLQFLIQYYNGEERAKGNILERFSAQQFPDLHSELNLSSLELGDSALYFCASSGTGKIYEQYFGPGTRLTVT.

The chain joins TRBV6-5 to TRBJ1-6, with D possibly being TRBD1 (5 bases). Trimming removed 8 bases from V and 3 bases from J, with 8 bases in between. The CDR3 is 13 residues long. In germline, CDR1 is MNHEY, CDR2 SVGAGI. CDR3 sequence reads: CASATDYNSPLHF. DNA of the CDR3: TGTGCCAGCGCGACAGACTATAATTCACCCCTCCACTTT.